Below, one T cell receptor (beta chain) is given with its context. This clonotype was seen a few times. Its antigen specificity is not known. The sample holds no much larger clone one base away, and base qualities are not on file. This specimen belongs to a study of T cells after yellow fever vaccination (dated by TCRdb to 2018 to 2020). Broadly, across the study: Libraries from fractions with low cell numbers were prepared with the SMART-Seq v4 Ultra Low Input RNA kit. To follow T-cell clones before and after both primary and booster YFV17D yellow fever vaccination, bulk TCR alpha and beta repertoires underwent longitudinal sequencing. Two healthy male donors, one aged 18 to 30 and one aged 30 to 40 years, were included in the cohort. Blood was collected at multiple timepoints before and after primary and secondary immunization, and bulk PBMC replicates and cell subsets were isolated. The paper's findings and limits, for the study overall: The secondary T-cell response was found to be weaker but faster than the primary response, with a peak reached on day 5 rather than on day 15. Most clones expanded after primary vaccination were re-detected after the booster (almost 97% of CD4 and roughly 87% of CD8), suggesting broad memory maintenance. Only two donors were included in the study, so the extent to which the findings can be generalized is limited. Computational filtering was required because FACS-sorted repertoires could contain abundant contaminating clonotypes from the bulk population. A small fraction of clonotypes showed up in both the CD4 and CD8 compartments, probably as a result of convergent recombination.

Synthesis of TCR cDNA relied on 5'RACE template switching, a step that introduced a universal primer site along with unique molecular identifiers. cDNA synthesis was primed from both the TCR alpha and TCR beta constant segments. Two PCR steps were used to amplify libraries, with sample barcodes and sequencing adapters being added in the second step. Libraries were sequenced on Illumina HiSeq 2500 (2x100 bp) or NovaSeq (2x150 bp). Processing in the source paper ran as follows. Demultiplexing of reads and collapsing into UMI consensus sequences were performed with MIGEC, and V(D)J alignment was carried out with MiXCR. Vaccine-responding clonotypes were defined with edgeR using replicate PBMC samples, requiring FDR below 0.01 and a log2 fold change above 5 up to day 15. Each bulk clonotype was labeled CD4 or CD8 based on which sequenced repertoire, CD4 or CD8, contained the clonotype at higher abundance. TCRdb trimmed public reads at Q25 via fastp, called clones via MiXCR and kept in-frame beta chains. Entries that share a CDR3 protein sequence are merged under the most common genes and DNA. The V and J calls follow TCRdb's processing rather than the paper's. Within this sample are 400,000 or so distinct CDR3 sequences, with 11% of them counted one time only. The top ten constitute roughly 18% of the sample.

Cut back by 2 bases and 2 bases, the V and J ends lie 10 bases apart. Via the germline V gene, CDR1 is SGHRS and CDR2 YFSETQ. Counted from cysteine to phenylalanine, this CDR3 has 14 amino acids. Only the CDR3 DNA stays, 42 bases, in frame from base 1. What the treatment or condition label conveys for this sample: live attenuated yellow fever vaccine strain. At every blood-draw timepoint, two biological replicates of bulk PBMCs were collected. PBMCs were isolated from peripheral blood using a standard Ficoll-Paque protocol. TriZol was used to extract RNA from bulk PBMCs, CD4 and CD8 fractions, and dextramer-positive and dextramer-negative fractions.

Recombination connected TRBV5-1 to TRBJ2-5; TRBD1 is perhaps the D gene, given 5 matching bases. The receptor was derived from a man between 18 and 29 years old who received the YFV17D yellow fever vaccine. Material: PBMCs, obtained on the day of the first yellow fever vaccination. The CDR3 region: CASSLGATQETQYF. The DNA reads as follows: TGCGCCAGCAGCTTAGGGGCAACTCAAGAGACCCAGTACTTC.